This T cell receptor (beta chain) emerged from a study of blood T cells in healthy people across ages. This CDR3 has 15 amino acids. V gave up 6 bases and J gave up 3 bases, with 15 bases separating them. Germline CDR1 is LGHDT and CDR2 is YNNKEL (reference sequence). Using a J-beta primer mix together with a sample-barcoded 5' primer, a second PCR was run for roughly 6 to 12 cycles. Paired-end reads containing CDR3 totaled no fewer than 2.5 million for each sample. Each CDR3 protein gets one entry after TCRdb re-called the 5' RACE reads with MiXCR. The sample holds roughly 1,500,000 distinct CDR3 sequences, roughly 40% seen once.

The source material was blood. V and J are TRBV3-1 and TRBJ1-5; the D gene is possibly TRBD1 (5 bases). The sequence was obtained from a woman between 18 and 29 years old in good health. The CDR3, as DNA: TGTGCCAGCAGACCTTCGGGACTCCCCAATCAGCCCCAGCATTTT. Translation: CASRPSGLPNQPQHF.